Listed here are 12 T cell receptor beta chains from one sample, sequenced in a study of beta chain features in type 1 diabetes. Study results and limitations: In every one of the four CD4+ subsets, TCRB CDR3s were moderately but significantly shorter in Type 1 diabetes patients.

These receptors' antigens are unknown. TCRB transcripts that were expressed got sequenced, as all of the isolated RNA had been reverse transcribed. The data were produced by immunoSEQ multiplex PCR, yet TCRdb's version contains in-frame clones alone and is incomplete. Among about 300,000 clones, about 14% were seen once, and the ten largest hold about 0.016%. What was sequenced was naive CD4+ T cells from blood. These receptors came from a woman younger than 35 with type 1 diabetes.

This rearrangement joins TRBV10-3 to TRBJ2-3, with TRBD2 matching 14 bases. CDR3 size: 18 residues. The germline gives CDR1 ENHRY, CDR2 SYGVKD. V shed 4 bases and J 5 bases; nucleotides not matched to a gene: 11. CDR3 protein: CAISGNRLAGGPIDTQYF. Written as DNA, the CDR3 is TGTGCCATCAGTGGGAACCGACTAGCGGGAGGGCCAATAGATACGCAGTATTTT.

A few counts support this clone. This chain uses TRBV19 with TRBJ2-1, with TRBD2 identical over 7 bases. Trimming took 5 bases from V and 3 from J; bases not matched to a gene: 4. The CDR3 loop spans 14 amino acids. CDR1 LNHDA and CDR2 SQIVND come from the germline V gene (reference sequence). The CDR3 DNA follows: TGTGCCAGTAGTCGGGAGGCTAACTACAATGAGCAGTTCTTC. Its protein is CASSREANYNEQFF.

This clone was counted between two and nine times. Other DNA sequences in this specimen translate into the identical CDR3. The CDR3 coding sequence is TGTGCCTGGAGTGGAGGAGGGAACACTGAAGCTTTCTTT. This translates into CAWSGGGNTEAFF. The V call is TRBV30, the J call TRBJ1-1; no clear D. CDR3 length: 13 amino acids. V was cut by 1 base and J by 1 base, with 7 bases left in between. Germline values: CDR1 GTSNPN, CDR2 SVGIG (reference sequence).

There are a few counts of this clone. The sample carries other DNA sequences with the same CDR3. The chain couples TRBV30 to TRBJ1-1; 7 bases are shared with TRBD1. Trimming took 5 bases from V and 1 from J; bases not matched to a gene: 4. Germline V gene lookup returns CDR1 GTSNPN and CDR2 SVGIG (reference sequence). The CDR3 is 13 amino acids. The DNA of the CDR3 is TGTGCCTGGCGGACAGGACAGAACACTGAAGCTTTCTTT. Translating gives CAWRTGQNTEAFF.

The rearrangement joins TRBV11-2 to TRBJ2-2; a weak D match, TRBD1 (5 bases). The CDR3 length is 11 residues. Germline values: CDR1 SGHAT, CDR2 FQNNGV. V was cut by 9 bases and J by 6 bases, with 8 bases left in between. This CDR3 is CARGAPGELFF. CDR3 nucleotide sequence: TGTGCCAGAGGGGCCCCCGGGGAGCTGTTTTTT.

The chain employs TRBV28 and TRBJ2-7, with 10 positions matching TRBD1. The CDR3 runs to 14 residues. CDR1 is MDHEN and CDR2 is SYDVKM in the germline V gene. V dropped 3 bases and J dropped 5; count of bases not matched to a gene: 4. This CDR3 is CASSLGTGVDEQYF. The CDR3 nucleotides are TGTGCCAGCAGTTTGGGGACAGGGGTTGACGAGCAGTACTTC.

This clone was counted a few times. The chain uses TRBV9 and TRBJ2-7, with a tentative D call TRBD1 (5 bases). This CDR3 has 14 residues. Germline loops: CDR1 SGDLS, CDR2 YYNGEE. V lost 0 bases and J lost 2, with 9 bases in between. CDR3 residues: CASSVGSGPYEQYF. The CDR3 DNA reads as TGTGCCAGCAGCGTAGGTTCAGGGCCCTACGAGCAGTACTTC. Full variable domain (missing parts from reference TRBV9 and TRBJ2-7): DSGVTQTPKHLITATGQRVTLRCSPRSGDLSVYWYQQSLDQGLQFLIQYYNGEERAKGNILERFSAQQFPDLHSELNLSSLELGDSALYFCASSVGSGPYEQYFGPGTRLTVT.

The CDR3 coding sequence is TGTGCCTGGAGTCACGGCAGGACTTCGTACTTC. Residues: CAWSHGRTSYF. The gene calls are TRBV30 and TRBJ2-7, with D possibly matching TRBD2 (5 bases). Germline-derived CDR1 and CDR2 are GTSNPN and SVGIG (reference sequence). V was clipped by 2 bases and J by 12 bases, with 14 bases between them. The CDR3 has 11 amino acids. Full variable domain (outside the CDR3, taken from reference TRBV30 and TRBJ2-7): SQTIHQWPATLVQPVGSPLSLECTVEGTSNPNLYWYRQAAGRGLQLLFYSVGIGQISSEVPQNLSASRPQDRQFILSSKKLLLSDSGFYLCAWSHGRTSYFGPGTRLTVT.

This chain connects TRBV6-1 to TRBJ2-3, with TRBD1 matching over 9 bases. The CDR3 covers 15 residues. Germline CDR1 MNHNS, CDR2 SASEGT. Trimming at V came to 5 bases and at J to 1 base, leaving 4 bases not matched to a gene. The CDR3 reads CASSSRTGGTDTQYF. The DNA of the CDR3 is TGTGCCAGCAGTTCTCGGACAGGGGGCACAGATACGCAGTATTTT.

This clone was observed a handful of times. The genes are TRBV21-1 and TRBJ2-1; the DNA was not compared with TRBD2, the D call given in the table. TRBV21-1 is deemed a pseudogene. CDR3 length: 14 amino acids. The DNA of the CDR3 is TGTGCCAGCAGCAAAGAAGCGGGAAACAATGAGCAGTTCTTC. Translated, it gives CASSKEAGNNEQFF.

This rearrangement joins TRBV18 to TRBJ2-2; D remains ambiguous. The germline V gene encodes CDR1 KGHSH and CDR2 LQKENI. This CDR3 comprises 17 residues. V lost 0 bases, J lost 5 bases, and 16 bases lay in between. CDR3 sequence: CASSPPGSTVMTGELFF. The CDR3 region has the DNA TGTGCCAGCTCACCACCGGGCAGCACCGTTATGACCGGGGAGCTGTTTTTT.

The V call is TRBV25-1, the J call TRBJ1-1; TRBD1 matches 7 bases. The CDR3 has 15 residues. Germline V gene data show CDR1 as MGHDK and CDR2 as SYGVNS. Trimming removed 4 bases from V and 7 bases from J; junction bases left unmatched: 12. The CDR3 DNA is TGTGCCAGCAGTGGCCATACCGGACAGGAGATTGAAGCTTTCTTT. It is translated as CASSGHTGQEIEAFF. The whole variable domain, remainder taken from reference TRBV25-1 and TRBJ1-1, is EADIYQTPRYLVIGTGKKITLECSQTMGHDKMYWYQQDPGMELHLIHYSYGVNSTEKGDLSSESTVSRIRTEHFPLTLESARPSHTSQYLCASSGHTGQEIEAFFGQGTRLTVV.